A selection of T cell receptor beta chains follows, all from one sample in a study of T cells expressing NK-cell markers. Reanalyzing the 5' RACE reads, TCRdb keeps one entry per CDR3 protein, without DNA. This repertoire includes approximately 170,000 distinct CDR3 sequences. The sample comprised blood T cells: a sorted CD56 or NKG2C T cell subset, CD4+ or CD8+ T cells, or bulk PBMC T cells (not recorded which). Every receptor here comes from a man between 18 and 69 years old in good health. The CDR3 runs from the conserved cysteine through the conserved F or W.

J: TRBJ2-5
V: TRBV19
CDR3: CASSIAAGTPNLETQYF

J: TRBJ2-3
V: TRBV20-1
CDR3: CSARPRLAWTDTQYF

J: TRBJ2-1
V: TRBV2
CDR3: CASSRGQATYNEQFF

J: TRBJ2-7
V: TRBV11-2
CDR3: CASSGPGSYEQYF

J: TRBJ2-5
V: TRBV13
CDR3: CASSLVGQIQETQYF

J: TRBJ2-5
V: TRBV7-9
CDR3: CASSSGQGTIVTQYF

J: TRBJ2-7
V: TRBV6-5
CDR3: CASSYRVRVGYEQYF

J: TRBJ1-5
V: TRBV2
CDR3: CASTESNQPQHF

J: TRBJ1-2
V: TRBV2
CDR3: CASSERGNYGYTF

J: TRBJ2-2
V: TRBV4-2
CDR3: CASSPDWGSGGQNTGELFF

J: TRBJ1-2
V: TRBV6-5
CDR3: CASSYSTSWEDYGYTF

J: TRBJ2-3
V: TRBV3-1
CDR3: CASSAEAGITDTQYF

J: TRBJ1-2
V: TRBV24-1
CDR3: CATSDLQAQGYTF

J: TRBJ1-5
V: TRBV6-2/TRBV6-3
CDR3: CASSSPGQVNQPQHF

J: TRBJ2-1
V: TRBV6-1
CDR3: CASSPKYVYSYNEQFF

J: TRBJ2-5
V: TRBV7-9
CDR3: CASSLRGQDRRETQYF

J: TRBJ2-2
V: TRBV2
CDR3: CASSGTGPQTGELFF

J: TRBJ2-3
V: TRBV6-5
CDR3: CASSNPLAGETDTQYF

J: TRBJ2-7
V: TRBV4-2
CDR3: CASSQGRSSYEQYF

J: TRBJ2-2
V: TRBV19
CDR3: CASSIGSARHTGELFF

J: TRBJ2-5
V: TRBV10-3
CDR3: CAKAGPGGETQYF

J: TRBJ1-4
V: TRBV7-9
CDR3: CASSSGGDAEKLFF

J: TRBJ1-5
V: TRBV15
CDR3: CATSREGGAPQPQHF

J: TRBJ2-1
V: TRBV6-5
CDR3: CASSYMDGGADEQFF

J: TRBJ1-5
V: TRBV27
CDR3: CASSLLGGSQPQHF

J: TRBJ2-2
V: TRBV29-1
CDR3: CSAGTVESPGELFF

J: TRBJ1-2
V: TRBV25-1
CDR3: CASRQTGTYGYTF

J: TRBJ2-3
V: TRBV6-5
CDR3: CASSHTGGERADTQYF

J: TRBJ2-1
V: TRBV5-1
CDR3: CASSLDFGQGYNEQFF

J: TRBJ2-3
V: TRBV5-6
CDR3: CASRGQGASDTQYF

J: TRBJ2-2
V: TRBV4-1
CDR3: CASSPGPGGTGELFF

J: TRBJ1-1
V: TRBV4-1
CDR3: CASSQDSRGLAEAFF

J: TRBJ2-3
V: TRBV2
CDR3: CASSAPPNLYTDTQYF

J: TRBJ2-4
V: TRBV19
CDR3: CASSSDIRNIQYF

J: TRBJ2-5
V: TRBV11-2
CDR3: CASSLDPTGGWLETQYF

J: TRBJ1-4
V: TRBV4-1
CDR3: CASSQGGIMGEKLFF

J: TRBJ2-5
V: TRBV29-1
CDR3: CSVEAGRGPEYLYQETQYF

J: TRBJ1-2
V: TRBV20-1
CDR3: CSVSGLNYGYTF

J: TRBJ2-7
V: TRBV4-2
CDR3: CASSQSFLGQGLGEQYF

J: TRBJ2-2
V: TRBV21-1
CDR3: CASSLPGLRAGELFF

J: TRBJ2-7
V: TRBV21-1
CDR3: CASSKLEIAGISYEQYF

J: TRBJ2-5
V: TRBV11-1
CDR3: CASSLSPGQVPYQETQYF

J: TRBJ2-7
V: TRBV3-1
CDR3: CASSQVPPGQDSYEQYF

J: TRBJ2-2
V: TRBV9
CDR3: CASSVAYGVGELFF

J: TRBJ1-1
V: TRBV29-1
CDR3: CSVGWSGQAFF

J: TRBJ2-5
V: TRBV4-1
CDR3: CASSQERGETETQYF